Each of the 15 T cell receptor beta chains below was sequenced from the same sample in a study of cytomegalovirus exposure and HLA in healthy donors. Using immunoSEQ multiplex PCR, the repertoire was profiled, and TCRdb retains in-frame clones only, with some absent. The profile shows roughly 150,000 clones, roughly 95% of them singletons. Sample: PBMCs. The source of these receptors is a woman under 30 in good health and CMV-seronegative.

The CDR3 DNA sequence: TGTGCCAGCAGCTTGGGCGGGGGGGCCTGGTACGAGCAGTACTTC. As protein: CASSLGGGAWYEQYF. V gene TRBV7-2 combines with J gene TRBJ2-7; the match to TRBD2 covers 9 bases. Germline trimming cut 3 bases from V and 4 bases from J; bases unmatched to any gene: 7. The CDR3 totals 15 residues. In germline, CDR1 is SGHTA, CDR2 FQGNSA.

The V call is TRBV29-1, the J call TRBJ1-1; perhaps TRBD1 as D (5 bases). Trimming took 7 bases from V and 3 from J, leaving 15 bases between them. The CDR3 contains 13 residues. Germline V gives CDR1 SQVTM, CDR2 ANQGSEA. Written as DNA, the CDR3 is TGCAGCGCCACGACAGCCGGGTACACTGAAGCTTTCTTT. Its protein product is CSATTAGYTEAFF.

The V gene is TRBV5-4, the J gene TRBJ2-3, with 10 bases identical to TRBD2. This CDR3 comprises 18 residues. Germline CDR1 SGHNT, CDR2 YYREEE (reference sequence). Trimming at V came to 1 base and at J to 2 bases, leaving 10 bases not matched to a gene. In nucleotides, the CDR3 is TGTGCCAGCAGCTTGCCACCCGGTAGCGGGGGGTCCACAGATACGCAGTATTTT. It is translated as CASSLPPGSGGSTDTQYF.

The rearrangement links TRBV27 to TRBJ2-7; 7 bases align to TRBD2. Germline V gives CDR1 MNHEY, CDR2 SMNVEV (reference sequence). CDR3 size: 15 residues. V was pared by 2 bases and J by 4 bases, with 8 bases of the junction left unmatched. The chain's CDR3 is CASSLAGVLLYEQYF. The CDR3 DNA is TGTGCCAGCAGTTTAGCGGGGGTTCTCCTTTACGAGCAGTACTTC.

The chain is built from TRBV30 and TRBJ2-2, with 8 bases aligning to TRBD2. The V segment lost 3 bases and the J segment 4 bases; nucleotides outside the gene matches: 7. The CDR3 is made up of 15 amino acids. Germline lookup yields CDR1 GTSNPN and CDR2 SVGIG (reference sequence). The CDR3 protein is CAWRGGSGGTGELFF. Here the CDR3 DNA reads TGTGCCTGGAGAGGCGGCAGCGGGGGCACCGGGGAGCTGTTTTTT.

In its sample, this clone was seen once. V is TRBV6-5 and J is TRBJ2-3, with a weak D call TRBD2 (7 bases). This CDR3 is built from 16 residues. CDR1 is MNHEY, CDR2 SVGAGI, per germline. V lost 4 bases, J lost 2 bases, and 16 bases lay in between. CDR3 sequence: CASSFIGGQITDTQYF. DNA for the CDR3: TGTGCCAGCAGTTTTATCGGGGGGCAGATCACAGATACGCAGTATTTT.

The chain uses TRBV5-1 and TRBJ2-1, with a weak D call TRBD2 (6 bases). The length of the CDR3 is 16 residues. The V end lost 0 bases, the J end lost 4 bases, and 14 bases lay between the germline ends. The germline V gene has CDR1 SGHRS and CDR2 YFSETQ. The CDR3 DNA reads as TGCGCCAGCAGCTTGGCCGGGAGCGTCGGGTACAATGAGCAGTTCTTC. Encoded protein: CASSLAGSVGYNEQFF.

This chain links TRBV11-2 with TRBJ1-2, with D unresolved. Trimming took 2 bases from V and 3 from J, leaving 13 bases between them. CDR3 size: 15 residues. Per germline, CDR1 SGHAT and CDR2 FQNNGV. CDR3 sequence (DNA): TGTGCCAGCAGCTTAACAGCAGCGGCGTACTATGGCTACACCTTC. It encodes CASSLTAAAYYGYTF. Combining the CDR3 with reference TRBV11-2 and TRBJ1-2 gives the whole variable domain EAGVAQSPRYKIIEKRQSVAFWCNPISGHATLYWYQQILGQGPKLLIQFQNNGVVDDSQLPKDRFSAERLKGVDSTLKIQPAKLEDSAVYLCASSLTAAAYYGYTFGSGTRLTVV.

The V gene is TRBV7-8, the J gene TRBJ1-6; perhaps TRBD1 as D (5 bases). Trimming pared 1 base from V and 5 bases from J, leaving 9 bases between. CDR1 SGHVS and CDR2 FQNEAQ come from the germline V gene. CDR3 length: 15 residues. DNA of the CDR3: TGTGCCAGCAGCTTAGGGACGGGGGATAATTCACCCCTCCACTTT. Translated, it gives CASSLGTGDNSPLHF.

Here the CDR3 reads CASSVDRGETQYF. The CDR3 bases are TGTGCCAGCAGTGTCGACAGGGGGGAGACCCAGTACTTC. The gene calls are TRBV2 and TRBJ2-5; 9 positions agree with TRBD1. CDR1 and CDR2 (germline): SNHLY, FYNNEI. The CDR3 runs 13 residues. V shed 4 bases, J shed 5 bases, and the junction held 2 bases outside the gene matches.

This clone appeared a single time. The J gene is TRBJ2-2, the V gene TRBV5-1, with D possibly matching TRBD2 (5 bases). This CDR3 is built from 16 residues. Trimming cost V 2 bases and J 5 bases, with 16 bases left between them. Germline-derived CDR1 and CDR2 are SGHRS and YFSETQ. CDR3 residues: CASSFRGQLLTGELFF. CDR3 in DNA: TGCGCCAGCAGCTTCCGAGGGCAACTGCTGACCGGGGAGCTGTTTTTT. Full variable domain (remainder filled in from reference TRBV5-1 and TRBJ2-2): KAGVTQTPRYLIKTRGQQVTLSCSPISGHRSVSWYQQTPGQGLQFLFEYFSETQRNKGNFPGRFSGRQFSNSRSEMNVSTLELGDSALYLCASSFRGQLLTGELFFGEGSRLTVL.

The V call is TRBV5-4, the J call TRBJ1-1; 9 positions match TRBD1. Germline lookup yields CDR1 SGHNT and CDR2 YYREEE (reference sequence). The length of the CDR3 is 14 residues. V shed 4 bases, J shed 3 bases, and the junction held 4 bases outside the gene matches. The CDR3 DNA is TGTGCCAGCAGCCCCGGACAGGGGTACACTGAAGCTTTCTTT. Translated: CASSPGQGYTEAFF.

On this clone: One junction end does not reproduce the germline sequence, and a read error may be involved. This rearrangement joins TRBV13 to TRBJ1-3; the D gene is possibly TRBD1 (5 bases). Per germline, CDR1 PRHDT and CDR2 FYEKMQ (reference sequence). The CDR3 loop spans 16 amino acids. In DNA, the CDR3 is TGTGCTAGCAGCAATGGGGCAGTGACCTCTGGAAACACCATATATTTT. Its translation: CASSNGAVTSGNTIYF.

The rearrangement links TRBV19 to TRBJ2-6; 15 nucleotides agree with TRBD2. Per germline, CDR1 LNHDA and CDR2 SQIVND (reference sequence). The V gene end was trimmed by 3 bases and the J gene end by 2 bases; junction bases not matched to a gene: 14. There are 22 residues in the CDR3. The CDR3 protein is CASSMRGLAGGLPPPGANVLTF. The CDR3 DNA follows: TGTGCCAGTAGTATGAGGGGACTAGCGGGGGGCCTCCCCCCGCCTGGGGCCAACGTCCTGACTTTC.

This chain links TRBV4-1 with TRBJ2-3, with TRBD1 identical over 8 bases. The CDR3 loop spans 16 amino acids. Trimming at V came to 4 bases and at J to 1 base, leaving 7 bases not matched to a gene. The germline CDR1 and CDR2 sequences are MGHRA and YSYEKL. CDR3: CASSPVDRGGTDTQYF. The DNA of the CDR3 is TGCGCCAGCAGCCCAGTCGACAGGGGAGGCACAGATACGCAGTATTTT.